This entry describes one TCR beta chain. This entry belongs to a study of blood T cell repertoires in COVID-19. V lost 0 bases, J lost 10 bases, and 7 bases lay in between. CDR3 length equals 12 residues. Germline-derived CDR1 and CDR2 are MDHEN and SYDVKM. Method: immunoSEQ multiplex PCR; TCRdb's copy keeps in-frame clones and lacks some. The sample comprises roughly 180,000 clones, approximately 88% of which are singletons, and approximately 12% rests with the top ten. The sample taken for sequencing was PBMCs or T cells enriched from blood (not recorded which). This TCR derives from a woman in her sixties who had recovered from COVID-19. The J gene is TRBJ2-1, the V gene TRBV28, with no clear D. The CDR3, as DNA: TGTGCCAGCAGTTTATGGGCCCAGGAGCAGTTCTTC. It yields the protein CASSLWAQEQFF.